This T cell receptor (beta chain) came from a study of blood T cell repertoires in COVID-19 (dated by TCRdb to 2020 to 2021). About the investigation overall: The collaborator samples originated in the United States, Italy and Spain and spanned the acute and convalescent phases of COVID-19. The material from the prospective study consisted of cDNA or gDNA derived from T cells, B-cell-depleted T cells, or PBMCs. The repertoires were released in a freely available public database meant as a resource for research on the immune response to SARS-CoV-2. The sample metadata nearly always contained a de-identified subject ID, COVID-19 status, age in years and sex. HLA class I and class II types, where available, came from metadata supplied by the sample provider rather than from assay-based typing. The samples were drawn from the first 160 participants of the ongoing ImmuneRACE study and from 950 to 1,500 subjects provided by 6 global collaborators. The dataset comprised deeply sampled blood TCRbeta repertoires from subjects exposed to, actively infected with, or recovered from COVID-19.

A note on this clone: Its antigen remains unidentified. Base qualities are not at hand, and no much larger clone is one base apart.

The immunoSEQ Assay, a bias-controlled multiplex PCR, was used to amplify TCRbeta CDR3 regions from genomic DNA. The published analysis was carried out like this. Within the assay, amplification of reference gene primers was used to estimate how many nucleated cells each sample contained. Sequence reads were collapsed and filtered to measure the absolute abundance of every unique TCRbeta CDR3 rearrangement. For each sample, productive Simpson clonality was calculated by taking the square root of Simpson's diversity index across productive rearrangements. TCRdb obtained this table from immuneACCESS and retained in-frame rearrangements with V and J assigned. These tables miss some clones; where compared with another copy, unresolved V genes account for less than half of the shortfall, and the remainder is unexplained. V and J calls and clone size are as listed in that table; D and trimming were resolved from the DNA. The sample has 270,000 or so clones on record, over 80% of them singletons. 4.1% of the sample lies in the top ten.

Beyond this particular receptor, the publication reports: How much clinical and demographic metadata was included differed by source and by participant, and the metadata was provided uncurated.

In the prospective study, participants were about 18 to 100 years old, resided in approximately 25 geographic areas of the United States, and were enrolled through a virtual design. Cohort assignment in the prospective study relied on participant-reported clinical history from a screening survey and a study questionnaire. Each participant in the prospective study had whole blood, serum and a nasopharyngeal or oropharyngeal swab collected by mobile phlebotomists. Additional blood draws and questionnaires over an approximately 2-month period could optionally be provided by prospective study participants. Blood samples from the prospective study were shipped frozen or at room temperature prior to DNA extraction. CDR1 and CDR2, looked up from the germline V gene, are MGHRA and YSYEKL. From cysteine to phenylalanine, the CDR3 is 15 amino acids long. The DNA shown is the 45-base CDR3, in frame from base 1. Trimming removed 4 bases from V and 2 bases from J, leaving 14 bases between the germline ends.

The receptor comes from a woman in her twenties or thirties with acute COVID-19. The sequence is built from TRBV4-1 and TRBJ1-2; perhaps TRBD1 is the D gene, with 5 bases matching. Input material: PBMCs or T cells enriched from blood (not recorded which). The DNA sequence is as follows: TGCGCCAGCAGCCCCGTGGCCGCAGGGAACTATGGCTACACCTTC. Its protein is CASSPVAAGNYGYTF.